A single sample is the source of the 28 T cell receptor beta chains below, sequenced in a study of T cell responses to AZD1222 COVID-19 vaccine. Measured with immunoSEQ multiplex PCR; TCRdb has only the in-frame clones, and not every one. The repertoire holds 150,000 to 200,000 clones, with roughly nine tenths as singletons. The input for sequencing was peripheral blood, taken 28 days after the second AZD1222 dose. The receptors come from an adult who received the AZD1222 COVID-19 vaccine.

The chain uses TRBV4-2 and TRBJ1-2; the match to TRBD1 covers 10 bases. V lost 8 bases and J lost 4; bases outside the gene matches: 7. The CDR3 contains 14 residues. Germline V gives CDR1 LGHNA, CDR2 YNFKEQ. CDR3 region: CASSGQGRAYGYTF. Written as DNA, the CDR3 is TGTGCCAGCTCGGGACAGGGGCGTGCCTATGGCTACACCTTC.

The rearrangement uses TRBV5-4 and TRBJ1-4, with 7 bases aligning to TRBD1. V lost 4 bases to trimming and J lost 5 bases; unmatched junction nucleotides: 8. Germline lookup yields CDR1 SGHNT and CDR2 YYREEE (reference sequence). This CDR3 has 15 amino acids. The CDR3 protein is CASSPGGGWNEKLFF. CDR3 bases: TGTGCCAGCAGCCCAGGGGGAGGGTGGAATGAAAAACTGTTTTTT.

CDR3: CAIRPVWGGPTSNYGYTF. In DNA form, the CDR3 reads TGTGCCATCAGGCCAGTGTGGGGGGGCCCAACTAGCAACTATGGCTACACCTTC. The rearrangement uses TRBV10-3 and TRBJ1-2; weak D call: TRBD1 (6 bases). The V gene's germline CDR1 is ENHRY and CDR2 SYGVKD. CDR3 length equals 18 residues. V was cut by 6 bases and J by 2 bases, with 25 bases left in between.

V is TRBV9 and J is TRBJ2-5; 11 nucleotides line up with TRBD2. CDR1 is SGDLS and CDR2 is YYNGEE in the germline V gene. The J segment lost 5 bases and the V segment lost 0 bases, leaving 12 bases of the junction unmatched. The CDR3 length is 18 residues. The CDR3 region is CASSVEGYGTSGVETQYF. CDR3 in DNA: TGTGCCAGCAGCGTAGAGGGATATGGGACTAGCGGCGTGGAGACCCAGTACTTC.

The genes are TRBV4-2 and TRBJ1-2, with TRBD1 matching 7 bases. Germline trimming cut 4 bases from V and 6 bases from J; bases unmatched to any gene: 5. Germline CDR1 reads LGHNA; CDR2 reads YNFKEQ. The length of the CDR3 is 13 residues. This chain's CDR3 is CASSLLTGDGYTF. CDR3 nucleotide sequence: TGTGCCAGCAGCCTCCTTACAGGGGATGGCTACACCTTC.

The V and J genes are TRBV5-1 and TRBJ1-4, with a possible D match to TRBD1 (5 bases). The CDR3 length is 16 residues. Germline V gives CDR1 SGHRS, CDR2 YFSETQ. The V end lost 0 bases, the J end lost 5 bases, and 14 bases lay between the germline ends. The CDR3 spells CASSLGREGLNEKLFF. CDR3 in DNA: TGCGCCAGCAGCTTGGGTCGGGAGGGGTTGAATGAAAAACTGTTTTTT.

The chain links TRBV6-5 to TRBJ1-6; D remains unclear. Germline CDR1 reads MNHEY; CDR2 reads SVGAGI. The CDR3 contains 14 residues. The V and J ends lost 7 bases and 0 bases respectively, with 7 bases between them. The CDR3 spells CASNWNSYNSPLHF. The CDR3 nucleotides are TGTGCCAGCAACTGGAACTCCTATAATTCACCCCTCCACTTT.

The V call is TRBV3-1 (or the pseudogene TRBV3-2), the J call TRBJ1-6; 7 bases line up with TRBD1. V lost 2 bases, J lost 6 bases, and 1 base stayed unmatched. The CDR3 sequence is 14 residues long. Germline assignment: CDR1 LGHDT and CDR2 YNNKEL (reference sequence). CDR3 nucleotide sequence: TGTGCCAGCAGCCAAAGGGACAGTAATTCACCCCTCCACTTT. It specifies CASSQRDSNSPLHF.

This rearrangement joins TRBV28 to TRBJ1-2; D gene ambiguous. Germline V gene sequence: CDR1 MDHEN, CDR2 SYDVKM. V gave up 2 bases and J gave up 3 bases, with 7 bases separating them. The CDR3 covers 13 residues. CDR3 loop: CASSLGNDYGYTF. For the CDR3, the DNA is TGTGCCAGCAGTTTAGGAAACGACTATGGCTACACCTTC.

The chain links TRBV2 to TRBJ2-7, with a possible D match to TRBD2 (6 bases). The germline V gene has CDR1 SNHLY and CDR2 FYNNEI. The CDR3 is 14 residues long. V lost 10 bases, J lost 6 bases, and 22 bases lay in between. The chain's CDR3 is CATEGPGEATEQYF. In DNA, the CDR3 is TGTGCCACCGAAGGCCCGGGGGAGGCGACCGAGCAGTACTTC.

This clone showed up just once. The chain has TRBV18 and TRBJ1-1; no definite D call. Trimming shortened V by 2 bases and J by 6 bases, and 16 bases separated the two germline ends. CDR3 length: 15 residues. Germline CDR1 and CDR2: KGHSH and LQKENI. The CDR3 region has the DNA TGTGCCAGCTCACCAGCCGCGCTTAAGAGCTCTGAAGCTTTCTTT. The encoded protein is CASSPAALKSSEAFF.

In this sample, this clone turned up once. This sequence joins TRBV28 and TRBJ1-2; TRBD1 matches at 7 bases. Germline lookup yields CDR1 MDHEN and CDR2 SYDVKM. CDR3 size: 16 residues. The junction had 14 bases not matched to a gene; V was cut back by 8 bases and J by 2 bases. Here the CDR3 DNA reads TGTGCCAGCCGAGTTGGGGGGACAGAGGACAACTATGGCTACACCTTC. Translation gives CASRVGGTEDNYGYTF.

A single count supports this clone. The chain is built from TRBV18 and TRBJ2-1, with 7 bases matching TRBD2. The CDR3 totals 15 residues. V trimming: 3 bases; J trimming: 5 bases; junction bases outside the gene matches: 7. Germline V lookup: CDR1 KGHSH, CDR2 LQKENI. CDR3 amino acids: CASSPRAGLNNEQFF. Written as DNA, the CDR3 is TGTGCCAGCTCACCTCGAGCGGGGCTCAACAATGAGCAGTTCTTC.

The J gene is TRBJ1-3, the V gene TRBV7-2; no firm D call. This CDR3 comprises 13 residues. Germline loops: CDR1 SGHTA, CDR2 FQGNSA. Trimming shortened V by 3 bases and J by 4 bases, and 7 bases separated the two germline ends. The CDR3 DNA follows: TGTGCCAGCAGCTTGTTCGAAGGAAACACCATATATTTT. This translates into CASSLFEGNTIYF.

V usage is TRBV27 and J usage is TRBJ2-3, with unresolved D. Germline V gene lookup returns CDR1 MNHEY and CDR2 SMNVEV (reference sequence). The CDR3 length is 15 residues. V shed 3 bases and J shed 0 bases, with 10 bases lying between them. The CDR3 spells CASSFLWSSTDTQYF. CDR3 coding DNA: TGTGCCAGCAGTTTTTTGTGGAGTAGCACAGATACGCAGTATTTT.

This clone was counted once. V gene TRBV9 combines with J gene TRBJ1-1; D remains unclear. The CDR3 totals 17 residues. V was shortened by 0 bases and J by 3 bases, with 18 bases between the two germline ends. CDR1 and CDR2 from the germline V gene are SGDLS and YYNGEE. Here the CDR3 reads CASSVGLMASSYTEAFF. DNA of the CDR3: TGTGCCAGCAGCGTAGGACTCATGGCATCGTCCTACACTGAAGCTTTCTTT.

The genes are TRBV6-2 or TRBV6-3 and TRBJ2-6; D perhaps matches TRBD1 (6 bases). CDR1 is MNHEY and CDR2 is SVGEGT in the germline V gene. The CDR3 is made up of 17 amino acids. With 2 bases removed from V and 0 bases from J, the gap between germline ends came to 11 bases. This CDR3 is CASSYRGMLSGANVLTF. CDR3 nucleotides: TGTGCCAGCAGTTACAGGGGGATGCTCTCTGGGGCCAACGTCCTGACTTTC.

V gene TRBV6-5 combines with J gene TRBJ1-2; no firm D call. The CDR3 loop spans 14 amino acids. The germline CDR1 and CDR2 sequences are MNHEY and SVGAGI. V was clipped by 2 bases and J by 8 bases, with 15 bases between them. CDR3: CASSYRPRLGGYTF. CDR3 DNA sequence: TGTGCCAGCAGTTACCGTCCTCGCCTGGGAGGCTACACCTTC.

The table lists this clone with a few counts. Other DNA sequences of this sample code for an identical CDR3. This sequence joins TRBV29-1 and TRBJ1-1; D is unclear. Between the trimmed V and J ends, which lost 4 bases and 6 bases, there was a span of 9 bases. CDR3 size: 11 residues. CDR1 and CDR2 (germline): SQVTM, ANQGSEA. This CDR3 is CSVGGIAEAFF. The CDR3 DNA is TGCAGCGTTGGAGGGATTGCTGAAGCTTTCTTT.

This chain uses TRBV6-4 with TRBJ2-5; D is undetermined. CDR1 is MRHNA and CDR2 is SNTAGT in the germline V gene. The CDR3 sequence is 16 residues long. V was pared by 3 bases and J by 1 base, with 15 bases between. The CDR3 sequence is CASSESHTTSQETQYF. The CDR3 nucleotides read TGTGCCAGCAGTGAGTCACACACGACCAGCCAAGAGACCCAGTACTTC.

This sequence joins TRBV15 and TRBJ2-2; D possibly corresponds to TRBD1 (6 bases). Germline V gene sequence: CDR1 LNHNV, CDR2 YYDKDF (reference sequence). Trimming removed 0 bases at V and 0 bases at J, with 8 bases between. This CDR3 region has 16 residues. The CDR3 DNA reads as TGTGCCACCAGCAGAGAGGGACACCCGAACACCGGGGAGCTGTTTTTT. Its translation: CATSREGHPNTGELFF.

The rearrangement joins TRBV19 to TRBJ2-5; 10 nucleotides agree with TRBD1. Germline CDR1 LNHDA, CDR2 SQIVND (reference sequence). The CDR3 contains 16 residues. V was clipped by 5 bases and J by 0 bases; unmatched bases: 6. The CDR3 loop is CASSELTGGYQETQYF. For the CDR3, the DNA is TGTGCCAGTAGTGAGCTGACAGGGGGCTACCAAGAGACCCAGTACTTC. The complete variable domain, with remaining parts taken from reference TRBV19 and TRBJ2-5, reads DGGITQSPKYLFRKEGQNVTLSCEQNLNHDAMYWYRQDPGQGLRLIYYSQIVNDFQKGDIAEGYSVSREKKESFPLTVTSAQKNPTAFYLCASSELTGGYQETQYFGPGTRLLVL.

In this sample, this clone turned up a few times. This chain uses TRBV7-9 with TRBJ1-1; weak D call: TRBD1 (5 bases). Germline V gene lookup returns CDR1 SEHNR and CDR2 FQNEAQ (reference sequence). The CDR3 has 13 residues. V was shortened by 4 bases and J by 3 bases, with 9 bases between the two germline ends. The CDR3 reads CASSYQGYTEAFF. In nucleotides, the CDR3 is TGTGCCAGCAGCTATCAGGGCTACACTGAAGCTTTCTTT.

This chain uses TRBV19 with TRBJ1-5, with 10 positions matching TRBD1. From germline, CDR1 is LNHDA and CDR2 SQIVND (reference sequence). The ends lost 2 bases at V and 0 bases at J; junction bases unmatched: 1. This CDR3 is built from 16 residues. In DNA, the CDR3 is TGTGCCAGTAGTATACGGGACAGGGGTAGCAATCAGCCCCAGCATTTT. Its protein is CASSIRDRGSNQPQHF.

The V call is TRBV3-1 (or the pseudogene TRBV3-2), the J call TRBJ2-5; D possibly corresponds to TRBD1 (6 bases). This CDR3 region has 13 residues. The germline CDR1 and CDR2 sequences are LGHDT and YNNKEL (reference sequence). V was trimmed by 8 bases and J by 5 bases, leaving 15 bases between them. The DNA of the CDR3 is TGTGCCAGCCAGGGGTTGAGTATGGAGACCCAGTACTTC. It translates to CASQGLSMETQYF.

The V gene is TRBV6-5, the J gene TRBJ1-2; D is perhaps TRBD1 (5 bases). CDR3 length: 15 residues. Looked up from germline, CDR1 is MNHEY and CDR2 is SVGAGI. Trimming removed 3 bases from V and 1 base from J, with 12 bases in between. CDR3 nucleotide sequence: TGTGCCAGCAGTTATCACAGGAGAGATAACTATGGCTACACCTTC. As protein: CASSYHRRDNYGYTF.

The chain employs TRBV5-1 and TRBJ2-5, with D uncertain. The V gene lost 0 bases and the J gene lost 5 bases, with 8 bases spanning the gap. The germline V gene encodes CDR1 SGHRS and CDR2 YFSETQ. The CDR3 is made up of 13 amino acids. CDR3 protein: CASSLGSLETQYF. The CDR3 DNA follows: TGCGCCAGCAGCTTGGGGAGTTTGGAGACCCAGTACTTC. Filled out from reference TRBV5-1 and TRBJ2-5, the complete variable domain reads KAGVTQTPRYLIKTRGQQVTLSCSPISGHRSVSWYQQTPGQGLQFLFEYFSETQRNKGNFPGRFSGRQFSNSRSEMNVSTLELGDSALYLCASSLGSLETQYFGPGTRLLVL.

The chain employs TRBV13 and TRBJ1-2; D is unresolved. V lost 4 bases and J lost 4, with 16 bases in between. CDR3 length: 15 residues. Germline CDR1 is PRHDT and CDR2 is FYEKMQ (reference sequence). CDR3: CASSSRLLAAYGYTF. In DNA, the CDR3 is TGTGCCAGCAGCTCCCGATTATTGGCAGCCTATGGCTACACCTTC.